These 6 T cell receptor beta chains originate from one sample sequenced in a study of regulatory T cells in long-lasting Graves disease. Sequencing libraries for TCR beta were prepared with iRepertoire HTBI primers and Arm-PCR of CDR3 regions. TCRdb fed the multiplex PCR reads into MiXCR, producing one record per CDR3 protein. This sample has roughly 260,000 distinct CDR3 sequences, with around 19% found just once. The time point denotes: newly diagnosed GD, antithyroid drugs for less than 3 months. The TCR library used RNA extracted from PBMCs. These data are also associated with another study on T cells in Graves' hyperthyroidism and ophthalmopathy.

Sequencing used peripheral blood mononuclear cells (PBMCs), obtained at new diagnosis, from a patient treated with antithyroid drugs. The receptor set was obtained from a woman in her 30s with Graves disease.

This clonotype was counted only a few times. The V gene is TRBV9, the J gene TRBJ2-4; 7 nucleotides match TRBD2. V shed 0 bases and J 2 bases; nucleotides not matched to a gene: 5. The CDR3 is 16 residues long. Germline V gene sequence: CDR1 SGDLS, CDR2 YYNGEE. CDR3 region: CASSVGVGGSKNIQYF. The CDR3 bases are TGTGCCAGCAGCGTAGGGGTCGGGGGGTCCAAAAACATTCAGTACTTC.

This clonotype came up many times. CDR3 DNA: TGCAGTGCAAGGGACAGGGGAGAGGGTGGCTACACCTTC. Encoded protein: CSARDRGEGGYTF. The J gene is TRBJ1-2, the V gene TRBV20-1, with 10 bases lining up with TRBD1. Trimming at V came to 6 bases and at J to 7 bases, leaving 8 bases not matched to a gene. CDR3 size: 13 residues. The germline gives CDR1 DFQATT, CDR2 SNEGSKA (reference sequence).

The chain combines TRBV15 with TRBJ2-3; either TRBD1 or TRBD2 may supply D (5 bases each). The CDR3 sequence is 16 residues long. Germline values: CDR1 LNHNV, CDR2 YYDKDF (reference sequence). The V gene lost 2 bases and the J gene lost 0 bases, with 12 bases spanning the gap. The CDR3, as DNA: TGTGCCACCAGCAGAAGAGGGGCTAGCAGCACAGATACGCAGTATTTT. Residues: CATSRRGASSTDTQYF.

This clonotype showed up many times. The chain has TRBV27 and TRBJ2-5; the match to TRBD2 covers 9 bases. Germline CDR1 is MNHEY and CDR2 is SMNVEV (reference sequence). The trim removed 9 bases at V and 4 bases at J, leaving 3 bases unmatched. The length of the CDR3 is 12 residues. Here the CDR3 reads CASSGGGETQYF. CDR3 DNA: TGTGCCAGTAGCGGGGGTGGAGAGACCCAGTACTTC.

This clonotype was seen repeatedly, ten times or more. The V and J genes are TRBV5-4 and TRBJ2-7; 7 nucleotides align to TRBD1. V trimming: 5 bases; J trimming: 0 bases; junction bases outside the gene matches: 11. In germline, CDR1 is SGHNT, CDR2 YYREEE (reference sequence). The CDR3 loop spans 16 amino acids. The CDR3 region has the DNA TGTGCCAGCAGGGAACCGCAGGGGGAGTTCTCCTACGAGCAGTACTTC. It encodes CASREPQGEFSYEQYF.

In its sample, this clonotype was seen many times. CDR3 nucleotides: TGTGCCTCCTGGGGGGCAGGACTGGTAATGAACACTGAAGCTTTCTTT. Its translation is CASWGAGLVMNTEAFF. The chain uses TRBV6-1 and TRBJ1-1; TRBD1 might be the D (6 bases). Germline values: CDR1 MNHNS, CDR2 SASEGT. V was trimmed by 11 bases and J by 0 bases, leaving 22 bases between them. There are 16 residues in the CDR3.